The 32 T cell receptor beta chains given below trace back to one sample, sequenced in a study of blood T cell repertoires in COVID-19. Produced via immunoSEQ multiplex PCR; TCRdb's table is partial and in-frame only. The sample records 300,000 to 350,000 clones, roughly nine tenths being singletons. Material: peripheral blood. The receptors shown here come from a man aged 18 to 35 with active or convalescent COVID-19.

The chain links TRBV2 to TRBJ1-2; 7 bases are shared with TRBD1. Germline CDR1 reads SNHLY; CDR2 reads FYNNEI. The trim removed 7 bases at V and 4 bases at J, leaving 3 bases unmatched. The CDR3 covers 12 residues. Here the CDR3 DNA reads TGTGCCAGCATCTCAGGGGGCTATGGCTACACCTTC. It codes for CASISGGYGYTF.

The chain is built from TRBV27 and TRBJ1-2, with 9 bases identical to TRBD1. V shed 6 bases, J shed 4 bases, and the junction held 12 bases outside the gene matches. Germline V gene sequence: CDR1 MNHEY, CDR2 SMNVEV (reference sequence). The CDR3 consists of 16 residues. The CDR3 loop is CASSLRGTGPFYGYTF. CDR3 DNA sequence: TGTGCCAGCAGCTTAAGGGGGACAGGGCCGTTCTATGGCTACACCTTC.

The J gene is TRBJ2-7, the V gene TRBV5-1; D may be TRBD2 (5 bases). The germline gives CDR1 SGHRS, CDR2 YFSETQ. The germline V and J ends were trimmed by 7 bases and 1 base, with 15 bases remaining between them. This CDR3 is built from 14 residues. CDR3: CASATTRRSYEQYF. The CDR3 DNA reads as TGCGCCAGCGCGACGACAAGGAGGTCCTACGAGCAGTACTTC.

V gene TRBV9 combines with J gene TRBJ1-1, with 7 bases aligning to TRBD1. The CDR3 has 16 amino acids. J gave up 0 bases and V 4 bases, and 9 bases lay outside the gene matches. CDR1 and CDR2 from the germline V gene are SGDLS and YYNGEE. CDR3 amino acids: CASSLRDSAMNTEAFF. CDR3 nucleotide sequence: TGTGCCAGCAGCCTCCGGGACAGTGCTATGAACACTGAAGCTTTCTTT.

The table lists this clone with a count of one. The chain is built from TRBV28 and TRBJ1-5; D is uncertain. Per the germline V gene, CDR1 is MDHEN and CDR2 is SYDVKM. With 5 bases removed from V and 1 base from J, the gap between germline ends came to 12 bases. The CDR3 is 15 residues long. This CDR3 is CASSRVGSSNQPQHF. The CDR3 DNA follows: TGTGCCAGCAGTCGGGTTGGGTCCAGCAATCAGCCCCAGCATTTT. Full variable domain (outside the CDR3, taken from reference TRBV28 and TRBJ1-5): DVKVTQSSRYLVKRTGEKVFLECVQDMDHENMFWYRQDPGLGLRLIYFSYDVKMKEKGDIPEGYSVSREKKERFSLILESASTNQTSMYLCASSRVGSSNQPQHFGDGTRLSIL.

This clone is a singleton in its sample. V gene TRBV29-1 combines with J gene TRBJ2-1, with 7 positions matching TRBD2. The CDR3 spans 17 residues. Germline CDR1 SQVTM, CDR2 ANQGSEA. J was trimmed by 7 bases and V by 0 bases; bases with no gene match: 15. The CDR3 DNA sequence: TGCAGCGTTGAAGATCAAAAGTCTGGCCGGGGGGTGAATGAGCAGTTCTTC. This encodes CSVEDQKSGRGVNEQFF.

A single count supports this clone. The genes are TRBV6-5 and TRBJ2-7; TRBD1 agrees at 11 bases. With 2 bases clipped from V and 5 bases from J, the junction kept 8 bases outside the gene matches. The CDR3 is made up of 16 amino acids. Germline assignment: CDR1 MNHEY and CDR2 SVGAGI. This chain's CDR3 is CASSYTGQGQGDEQYF. In DNA form, the CDR3 reads TGTGCCAGCAGTTACACGGGACAGGGACAGGGGGACGAGCAGTACTTC.

The chain combines TRBV19 with TRBJ1-1; D gene unclear. Trimming stripped 5 bases from V and 4 bases from J, with 14 bases between. The CDR3 runs to 14 residues. Germline V CDR1 and CDR2: LNHDA, SQIVND (reference sequence). The CDR3 bases are TGTGCCAGTAGTCTCAGTCGGGATATCACTGAAGCTTTCTTT. This encodes CASSLSRDITEAFF.

V is TRBV21-1 and J is TRBJ2-7; TRBD1, the D gene given by the table, was not confirmed from the DNA. TRBV21-1 is shown as a pseudogene. The CDR3 spans 16 residues. CDR3 residues: CASSKVIARGLYEQYF. For the CDR3, the DNA is TGTGCCAGCAGCAAAGTAATCGCCAGGGGGCTTTACGAGCAGTACTTC.

The chain links TRBV5-1 to TRBJ2-4; 9 positions match TRBD1. Trimming took 3 bases from V and 3 from J; bases not matched to a gene: 7. CDR1 SGHRS and CDR2 YFSETQ come from the germline V gene. The CDR3 has 16 amino acids. In DNA, the CDR3 is TGCGCCAGCAGCTGGATCTCGACAGGGGGCAAAAACATTCAGTACTTC. Its translation is CASSWISTGGKNIQYF.

The chain recombines TRBV5-1 with TRBJ1-1; a possible D gene is TRBD1 (5 bases). This CDR3 has 15 amino acids. Germline lookup yields CDR1 SGHRS and CDR2 YFSETQ. The germline V and J ends were trimmed by 3 bases and 3 bases, with 15 bases remaining between them. The CDR3 reads CASSSYGGEHTEAFF. The CDR3 DNA is TGCGCCAGCAGCTCCTACGGGGGGGAGCACACTGAAGCTTTCTTT.

V is TRBV5-1 and J is TRBJ1-4; 8 bases match TRBD1. In germline, CDR1 is SGHRS, CDR2 YFSETQ. J gave up 7 bases and V 7 bases, and 9 bases lay outside the gene matches. CDR3 size: 14 residues. The CDR3 sequence: CASGPGQVSEKLFF. The DNA for the CDR3 is TGCGCCAGCGGACCGGGACAGGTATCTGAAAAACTGTTTTTT. Filled out from reference TRBV5-1 and TRBJ1-4, the complete variable domain reads KAGVTQTPRYLIKTRGQQVTLSCSPISGHRSVSWYQQTPGQGLQFLFEYFSETQRNKGNFPGRFSGRQFSNSRSEMNVSTLELGDSALYLCASGPGQVSEKLFFGSGTQLSVL.

V is TRBV6-5 and J is TRBJ1-6; 8 positions agree with TRBD1. Trimming cost V 5 bases and J 5 bases; bases outside gene matches: 5. Germline CDR1 reads MNHEY; CDR2 reads SVGAGI. The CDR3 runs 15 residues. The CDR3 DNA sequence: TGTGCCAGCAGTACCCCGGACAGGGATAATTCACCCCTCCACTTT. Protein sequence: CASSTPDRDNSPLHF.

V is TRBV5-1 and J is TRBJ1-1; no clear D gene. V was shortened by 4 bases and J by 4 bases, with 17 bases between the two germline ends. Germline CDR1 and CDR2: SGHRS and YFSETQ. The CDR3 sequence is 15 residues long. This CDR3 reads CASSPDVEDSTEAFF. As DNA, the CDR3 is TGCGCCAGCAGCCCCGATGTCGAGGATTCCACTGAAGCTTTCTTT.

V gene TRBV6-6 combines with J gene TRBJ2-1; tentatively, D is TRBD2 (6 bases). Trimming cost V 6 bases and J 4 bases, with 13 bases left between them. This CDR3 has 14 amino acids. Germline CDR1 and CDR2: MNHNY and SVGAGI (reference sequence). The CDR3 spells CASSLLGGYNEQFF. DNA for the CDR3: TGTGCCAGCAGCCTACTGGGGGGTTACAATGAGCAGTTCTTC.

The chain joins TRBV19 to TRBJ2-1, with a weak D call TRBD2 (5 bases). The germline gives CDR1 LNHDA, CDR2 SQIVND (reference sequence). CDR3 size: 18 residues. Trimming stripped 4 bases from V and 2 bases from J, with 21 bases between. The CDR3 region has the DNA TGTGCCAGTAGTAGAGGGTCCCTAGAACGGGAAGCCTACAATGAGCAGTTCTTC. This sequence encodes CASSRGSLEREAYNEQFF.

V is TRBV12-3 or TRBV12-4 and J is TRBJ2-1; D unclear. V was pared by 6 bases and J by 8 bases, with 11 bases between. There are 12 residues in the CDR3. The CDR3 DNA follows: TGTGCCAGCAGCCCTAGGTTTGATGAGCAGTTCTTC. It yields the protein CASSPRFDEQFF.

V is TRBV5-6 and J is TRBJ1-2, with D perhaps matching TRBD1 (6 bases). The V and J ends lost 1 base and 4 bases respectively, with 23 bases between them. The CDR3 consists of 18 residues. Germline CDR1 is SGHDT and CDR2 is YYEEEE. Written as DNA, the CDR3 is TGTGCCAGCAGCTTGCGTCGGGGGGCCTCCAACACCCGCTATGGCTACACCTTC. This codes for CASSLRRGASNTRYGYTF. Variable domain in full (rest from reference TRBV5-6 and TRBJ1-2): DAGVTQSPTHLIKTRGQQVTLRCSPKSGHDTVSWYQQALGQGPQFIFQYYEEEERQRGNFPDRFSGHQFPNYSSELNVNALLLGDSALYLCASSLRRGASNTRYGYTFGSGTRLTVV.

The genes are TRBV10-1 and TRBJ2-1; TRBD2 matches 7 bases. This CDR3 has 19 amino acids. Germline V gene data show CDR1 as WNHNN and CDR2 as SYGVQD (reference sequence). V shed 3 bases, J shed 4 bases, and the junction held 18 bases outside the gene matches. CDR3 sequence (DNA): TGCGCCAGCAGTGATGGCCAGGGATTCGCGGGGGATGGTTACAATGAGCAGTTCTTC. Its translation is CASSDGQGFAGDGYNEQFF.

V and J are TRBV9 and TRBJ2-7, with 8 bases matching TRBD2. Germline assignment: CDR1 SGDLS and CDR2 YYNGEE. CDR3 length equals 16 residues. V shed 2 bases and J 6 bases; nucleotides not matched to a gene: 13. The CDR3 DNA reads TGTGCCAGCAGCGTGACCGCGGGGACTAGGGATCGCGAGCAGTACTTC. Its protein is CASSVTAGTRDREQYF.

This clone was found a few times. The rearrangement joins TRBV5-6 to TRBJ1-2; D remains ambiguous. In germline, CDR1 is SGHDT, CDR2 YYEEEE. There are 15 residues in the CDR3. V dropped 5 bases and J dropped 0 bases, with 14 bases sitting between them. CDR3 residues: CASREGGGSNYGYTF. For the CDR3, the DNA is TGTGCCAGCAGAGAGGGCGGCGGTTCTAACTATGGCTACACCTTC.

The chain is built from TRBV5-4 and TRBJ1-4; D not resolved. The V end lost 1 base, the J end lost 5 bases, and 9 bases lay between the germline ends. From germline, CDR1 is SGHNT and CDR2 YYREEE (reference sequence). CDR3 size: 14 residues. CDR3 in amino acids: CASSLKAGNEKLFF. The CDR3 nucleotides are TGTGCCAGCAGCTTGAAGGCGGGGAATGAAAAACTGTTTTTT.

This clone came up once. The chain carries TRBV27 and TRBJ1-2; the match to TRBD1 covers 8 bases. The CDR3 covers 13 residues. The trim removed 5 bases at V and 8 bases at J, leaving 7 bases unmatched. The germline gives CDR1 MNHEY, CDR2 SMNVEV (reference sequence). CDR3 region: CASSLTGGAGYTF. In DNA, the CDR3 is TGTGCCAGCAGTCTAACAGGGGGGGCCGGCTACACCTTC.

The V and J genes are TRBV4-3 and TRBJ2-7; a weak D match, TRBD1 (5 bases). Trimming removed 0 bases from V and 2 bases from J, with 11 bases in between. This CDR3 is built from 15 residues. Germline CDR1 and CDR2: LGHNA and YSLEER. CDR3 sequence (DNA): TGCGCCAGCAGCCAAGATCTAGGCAGGGCCTACGAGCAGTACTTC. It yields the protein CASSQDLGRAYEQYF.

The rearrangement joins TRBV5-5 to TRBJ2-2, with no clear D. This CDR3 is 15 amino acids long. Trimming removed 0 bases from V and 0 bases from J, with 6 bases in between. Germline CDR1 reads SGHKS; CDR2 reads YYEKEE (reference sequence). CDR3 region: CASSLGHTNTGELFF. DNA for the CDR3: TGTGCCAGCAGCTTGGGGCATACGAACACCGGGGAGCTGTTTTTT. The entire variable domain, with the rest obtained from reference TRBV5-5 and TRBJ2-2, is as follows: DAGVTQSPTHLIKTRGQQVTLRCSPISGHKSVSWYQQVLGQGPQFIFQYYEKEERGRGNFPDRFSARQFPNYSSELNVNALLLGDSALYLCASSLGHTNTGELFFGEGSRLTVL.

The sample holds a few counts of this clone. This chain links TRBV20-1 with TRBJ1-5; the D gene is possibly TRBD1 (5 bases). Germline assignment: CDR1 DFQATT and CDR2 SNEGSKA (reference sequence). V was shortened by 3 bases and J by 3 bases, with 15 bases between the two germline ends. The CDR3 has 15 residues. CDR3 bases: TGCAGTGCTAGTTCAGGGTCCCCCGCCAATCAGCCCCAGCATTTT. It encodes CSASSGSPANQPQHF.

This clone has a single count. The J gene is TRBJ1-4, the V gene TRBV5-1; D is unresolved. The CDR3 spans 15 residues. The V and J ends lost 0 bases and 3 bases respectively, with 9 bases between them. Per the germline V gene, CDR1 is SGHRS and CDR2 is YFSETQ. The chain's CDR3 is CASSLGAGSNEKLFF. The CDR3 nucleotides read TGCGCCAGCAGCTTGGGTGCGGGCTCTAATGAAAAACTGTTTTTT.

The gene calls are TRBV4-3 and TRBJ2-2; no reliable D call. CDR3 size: 16 residues. V lost 2 bases to trimming and J lost 1 base, with 11 bases between them. Germline assignment: CDR1 LGHNA and CDR2 YSLEER. CDR3 region: CASSQSPPLNTGELFF. In DNA, the CDR3 is TGCGCCAGCAGCCAAAGCCCTCCCCTGAACACCGGGGAGCTGTTTTTT.

Remarks on this clone: The same CDR3 can be traced to other DNA sequences in this sample. This chain connects TRBV5-1 to TRBJ1-2, with a tentative D call TRBD1 (6 bases). The ends were cut back, 2 bases at V and 5 bases at J, with 7 bases in the middle. Germline CDR1 SGHRS, CDR2 YFSETQ. The length of the CDR3 is 12 residues. The CDR3 nucleotides are TGCGCCAGCAGCTTAGGACAGTATGGCTACACCTTC. This gives the protein CASSLGQYGYTF.

Only one count was recorded for this clone. The chain carries TRBV9 and TRBJ2-3, with TRBD1 matching over 11 bases. V was clipped by 4 bases and J by 3 bases; unmatched bases: 4. Germline CDR1 is SGDLS and CDR2 is YYNGEE. CDR3 size: 15 residues. The CDR3, as DNA: TGTGCCAGCAGCAACCGGGACAGGGGGACAGATACGCAGTATTTT. Its protein product is CASSNRDRGTDTQYF.

Concerning this clone: The identical CDR3 is also encoded by other nucleotide sequences in the sample. The V call is TRBV5-1, the J call TRBJ1-1; D uncertain. CDR1 is SGHRS, CDR2 YFSETQ, per germline. Trimming took 1 base from V and 0 from J, leaving 7 bases between them. The CDR3 is made up of 14 amino acids. The CDR3 region is CASSLTTMNTEAFF. Written as DNA, the CDR3 is TGCGCCAGCAGCTTGACGACAATGAACACTGAAGCTTTCTTT.

This clone was seen more than once but under ten times. The chain joins TRBV2 to TRBJ2-1, with 8 bases that match TRBD1. After removal of 8 bases from V and 4 bases from J, the junction contained 7 bases not matched to a gene. CDR3 length: 14 residues. Germline CDR1 SNHLY, CDR2 FYNNEI. The CDR3 spells CASLWQGAYNEQFF. The CDR3 coding sequence is TGTGCCAGCCTGTGGCAGGGGGCATACAATGAGCAGTTCTTC. The whole variable domain, filled in from reference TRBV2 and TRBJ2-1, reads EPEVTQTPSHQVTQMGQEVILRCVPISNHLYFYWYRQILGQKVEFLVSFYNNEISEKSEIFDDQFSVERPDGSNFTLKIRSTKLEDSAMYFCASLWQGAYNEQFFGPGTRLTVL.